The 7 T cell receptor beta chains listed next were all sequenced from one sample in a study of STAT3 mutations in large granular lymphocyte leukemia. The study, taken as a whole, reports: In T-cell large granular lymphocyte leukemia, about half of patients showed multiple immunodominant subclonotypes.

These receptors' antigens are unknown. The protocol was immunoSEQ multiplex PCR, while the TCRdb copy is restricted to in-frame clones and leaves out a portion. The table includes some 10,000 clones, around 57% detected once. Sample: peripheral blood mononuclear cells. These receptors originate from a boy aged 5-17 years with T-cell large granular lymphocyte leukemia. Some clones in this sample may be carry-over from other donors' samples.

Only one count was recorded for this clone. The chain uses TRBV5-4 and TRBJ2-3; D might be TRBD1 or TRBD2, each matching 6 bases. Between the trimmed V and J ends, which lost 3 bases and 6 bases, there was a span of 17 bases. Germline lookup yields CDR1 SGHNT and CDR2 YYREEE (reference sequence). CDR3 length equals 15 residues. Here the CDR3 DNA reads TGTGCCAGCAGCTCGATACAGGGACTTGGGGATACGCAGTATTTT. Protein: CASSSIQGLGDTQYF.

The chain is built from TRBV18 and TRBJ2-5; 10 nucleotides agree with TRBD2. With 1 base clipped from V and 7 bases from J, the junction kept 9 bases outside the gene matches. The germline CDR1 and CDR2 sequences are KGHSH and LQKENI. The CDR3 is made up of 16 amino acids. DNA of the CDR3: TGTGCCAGCTCACCACGGACTAGCGGTCTTGAAGGGACCCAGTACTTC. Amino acids: CASSPRTSGLEGTQYF. Full variable domain (remainder filled in from reference TRBV18 and TRBJ2-5): NAGVMQNPRHLVRRRGQEARLRCSPMKGHSHVYWYRQLPEEGLKFMVYLQKENIIDESGMPKERFSAEFPKEGPSILRIQQVVRGDSAAYFCASSPRTSGLEGTQYFGPGTRLLVL.

J is TRBJ2-7 and V is TRBV6-5; maybe TRBD2 (5 bases). Trimming cost V 0 bases and J 1 base, with 7 bases left between them. The CDR3 is 14 amino acids. The germline V gene encodes CDR1 MNHEY and CDR2 SVGAGI. CDR3: CASSYSRESYEQYF. For the CDR3, the DNA is TGTGCCAGCAGTTACTCTCGGGAATCCTACGAGCAGTACTTC.

The chain uses TRBV5-1 and TRBJ1-2, with TRBD1 matching over 7 bases. V shed 1 base, J shed 8 bases, and the junction held 8 bases outside the gene matches. The CDR3 consists of 14 residues. Germline V gives CDR1 SGHRS, CDR2 YFSETQ. CDR3 sequence: CASSLFDRVEGYTF. DNA of the CDR3: TGCGCCAGCAGCTTGTTTGACAGGGTGGAGGGCTACACCTTC.

The chain uses TRBV28 and TRBJ1-6, with a weak D call TRBD1 (6 bases). Germline CDR1 MDHEN, CDR2 SYDVKM. This CDR3 spans 12 amino acids. V was shortened by 2 bases and J by 10 bases, with 6 bases between the two germline ends. CDR3: CASSLGGSPLHF. CDR3 DNA: TGTGCCAGCAGTTTAGGGGGCTCACCCCTCCACTTT.

The V gene is TRBV6-4, the J gene TRBJ2-1; 10 bases line up with TRBD2. The CDR3 is 14 amino acids. Germline values: CDR1 MRHNA, CDR2 SNTAGT. V lost 3 bases and J lost 6; bases outside the gene matches: 2. CDR3 region: CASSEAGGPNEQFF. The CDR3 bases are TGTGCCAGCAGTGAAGCGGGGGGGCCCAATGAGCAGTTCTTC.

This clone was detected a few times. V and J are TRBV28 and TRBJ1-1; 7 bases fit TRBD1. With V trimmed by 8 bases and J by 5 bases, 2 bases remained unmatched. Germline lookup yields CDR1 MDHEN and CDR2 SYDVKM. The CDR3 totals 11 residues. This CDR3 reads CASAGGTEAFF. CDR3 nucleotide sequence: TGTGCCAGCGCAGGGGGAACTGAAGCTTTCTTT.